The present T cell receptor beta chain was sequenced within a study of T cell changes during pregnancy in multiple sclerosis. The sample holds a few counts of this clone. This CDR3 contains 15 residues. CDR1 and CDR2 from the germline V gene are ENHRY and SYGVKD. The V gene end was trimmed by 6 bases and the J gene end by 5 bases; junction bases not matched to a gene: 6. Sequenced by immunoSEQ multiplex PCR; TCRdb stores in-frame clones only, minus some. The repertoire holds about 68,000 clones, 91% seen once, with 0.65% to 1% in the top ten. Source: peripheral blood, taken in the second trimester of pregnancy. This sequence was found in a female donor with multiple sclerosis, enrolled in a pregnancy study. The chain has TRBV10-3 and TRBJ2-3; 12 bases line up with TRBD1. CDR3 nucleotides: TGTGCCATCAGCCCGGGACAGGGGGCAGGAGATACGCAGTATTTT. This encodes CAISPGQGAGDTQYF.